This is a list of T cell receptor beta chains from one sample in a study of shared clonotypes between healthy human individuals. Sequencing used immunoSEQ multiplex PCR; TCRdb keeps in-frame clones, though not all of them. The sample has some 2.1 million clones; about 94% are singletons. The sample consisted of naive CD8+ T cells from PBMCs. The source of these receptors is a man aged 18 to 30 in good health. Some clones in this sample may be carry-over from other donors' samples. CDR3s leave out the opening cysteine and the closing phenylalanine or tryptophan.

V | CDR3
TRBV25-1 | ASSDLYSNQPQH
TRBV28 | ASSLRVNTEAF
TRBV5-1 | ASSLGGLKELSTDTQY
TRBV4-2 | ASSPGRGFPEAF
TRBV7-2 | ASSSGLDRLNEKLF
TRBV9 | ASSAYPGTEQF
TRBV27 | ASSSGGADGYT
TRBV28 | ASNRGNQPQH
TRBV20-1 | SARQPAEQY
TRBV10-1 | ASSESDGSSYLTNYGYT
TRBV19 | ASSSELLGSYEQY
TRBV28 | ASSLYRKSSYNEQF
TRBV28 | ASSFPTGEQF
TRBV6-5 | ASSSRVVAEAF